This T cell receptor (beta chain) is from a study of cytomegalovirus exposure and HLA in healthy donors. In the study overall: In a later analysis, it was reported that the approximately 120 validation repertoires had been produced on the same platform as the 700 or so repertoires belonging to the first cohort.

Study-level results: A few CMV-associated chains were confirmed in vitro to be specific for CMV antigens. Researchers catalogued some 160 TCR beta chains as cytomegalovirus-associated.

Germline CDR1 is MNHNS and CDR2 is SASEGT. Trimming cost V 2 bases and J 5 bases, with 12 bases left between them. This CDR3 is 15 amino acids long. Points on this clone: The antigen is unknown.

Method: immunoSEQ multiplex PCR; TCRdb's copy keeps in-frame clones and lacks some. The data contain 140,000 or so clones, 75% to 90% of them singletons. The clonotype comes from a woman aged 18-35 years in good health and CMV-seropositive. The sequenced material came from PBMCs. The chain combines TRBV6-1 with TRBJ1-4; tentatively, D is TRBD1 (6 bases). The CDR3: CASSESGASNEKLFF. Here the CDR3 DNA reads TGTGCCAGCAGTGAATCAGGGGCGTCGAATGAAAAACTGTTTTTT.